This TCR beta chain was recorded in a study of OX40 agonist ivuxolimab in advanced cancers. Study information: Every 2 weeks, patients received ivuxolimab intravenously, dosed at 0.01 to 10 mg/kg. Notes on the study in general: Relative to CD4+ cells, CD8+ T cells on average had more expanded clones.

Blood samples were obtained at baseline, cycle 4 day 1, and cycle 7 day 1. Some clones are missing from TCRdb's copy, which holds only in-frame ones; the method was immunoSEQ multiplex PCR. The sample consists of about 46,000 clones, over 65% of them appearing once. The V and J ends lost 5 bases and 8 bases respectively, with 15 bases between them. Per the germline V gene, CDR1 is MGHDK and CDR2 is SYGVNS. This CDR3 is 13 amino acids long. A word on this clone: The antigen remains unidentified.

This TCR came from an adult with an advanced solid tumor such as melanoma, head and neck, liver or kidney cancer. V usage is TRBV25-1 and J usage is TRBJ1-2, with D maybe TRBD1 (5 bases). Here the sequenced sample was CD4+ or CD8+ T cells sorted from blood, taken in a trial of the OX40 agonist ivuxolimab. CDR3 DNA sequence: TGTGCCAGCAGTCCTGAGAGGGGCCGCGGCTACACCTTC. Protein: CASSPERGRGYTF.